The clone carrying this TCR beta chain has just a few counts. The antigen is not known. It was with unique molecular identifiers that the TCRbeta library was prepared. MiXCR, applied by TCRdb to the PCR reads, yields one record per CDR3 protein. The sample yields hundreds of thousands of distinct CDR3 sequences, around 15% seen once. This record comes from a study of T-cell reconstitution after alpha-beta-depleted transplantation in children. General study points: Two months or so post-transplant, alpha-beta T cells reportedly derived from several hundred expanded graft clones. One year post-transplant, T-cell counts and diversity were largely derived from T cells produced anew.

CDR3 size: 12 residues. V gave up 7 bases and J gave up 3 bases, with 8 bases separating them. The origin of this receptor is a male patient under 10 years old who had a stem cell transplant for acute lymphoblastic leukemia, so the T cells may come from the graft donor. This chain links TRBV12-3 or TRBV12-4 with TRBJ2-3; unclear D gene. The sample was PBMCs, mostly from graft donor cells, taken 360 days after TCRalphabeta/CD19-depleted stem cell transplant. DNA for the CDR3: TGTGCCAGCAACCCAGGAACAGATACGCAGTATTTT. It yields the protein CASNPGTDTQYF.